Listed below are T cell receptor beta chains from one sample, sequenced in a study of blood T cell repertoires in COVID-19. Clones were sequenced by immunoSEQ multiplex PCR, and TCRdb holds only the in-frame ones, with some missing. Among hundreds of thousands of clones listed, about 90% were seen once. Sequencing input: peripheral blood. Source of these receptors: a woman aged 18-35 years who had recovered from COVID-19. The conserved cysteine and the conserved F or W are not part of the CDR3 here. A D gene is named only where the DNA matches it firmly.

TRBV19,TRBD1,ASSIRQGLSYGYT
TRBV18,TRBD1,ASSPRPRQGAETQY
TRBV19,-,ASSIELYQETQY
TRBV7-9,-,ASSPRGLETQY
TRBV10-2,TRBD1,ASSARTGSTDTQY
TRBV28,TRBD1,ASRLTGDPETQY
TRBV21-1,-,ASSKPRHGDTQY
TRBV10-3,-,AISETGRELF
TRBV5-8,TRBD1,ASSPGQEAYNEQF
TRBV30,-,AWKGRVGTEAF
TRBV4-3,-,ASSLSRDSPGELF